This T cell receptor beta chain was recorded in a study of blood T cell repertoires in COVID-19. Study-wide context: Spain, Italy and the United States supplied samples that represented acute and convalescent COVID-19. Sources were T cells, B-cell-depleted T cells, or PBMCs; the material itself was cDNA or gDNA.

Authors' methods: Scientists estimated how many nucleated cells there were by amplifying reference gene primers. Assay used: immunoSEQ multiplex PCR; TCRdb lists only in-frame clones, some missing. Clone size and V and J calls were adopted from that table, with D and trimming inferred from the DNA. The profile shows under 200,000 clones, approximately 86% of them singletons. The sequencing sample was made of peripheral blood. This TCR derives from a man aged 45-65 years with active or convalescent COVID-19.

The chain's CDR3 is CASSVAQGTNEKLFF. The CDR3 DNA reads as TGTGCCAGCAGCGTAGCCCAGGGGACTAATGAAAAACTGTTTTTT. This sequence joins TRBV9 and TRBJ1-4; D possibly corresponds to TRBD1 (6 bases). V was cut by 0 bases and J by 2 bases, with 8 bases left in between. Germline V gene sequence: CDR1 SGDLS, CDR2 YYNGEE. The CDR3 has 15 residues.